This T cell receptor (beta chain) was found in a study of ipilimumab plus nivolumab after autologous stem cell transplantation. Whole-study context: The DLBCL group included primary refractory and relapsed cases.

This CDR3 has 16 amino acids. Looked up from germline, CDR1 is LNHDA and CDR2 is SQIVND (reference sequence). V was cut by 7 bases and J by 1 base, with 17 bases left in between. Patients got ipilimumab 1 mg/kg beginning 14 to 28 days post-transplant. Through week 26, nivolumab 3 mg/kg IV was given weeks 1, 4, 7, 10, then biweekly. Clones were sequenced by immunoSEQ multiplex PCR, and TCRdb holds only the in-frame ones, with some missing. The table lists 20,000 to 30,000 clones, just over 85% of them singletons. This clone has only one observation. Material: PBMCs, obtained in a trial of ipilimumab plus nivolumab as post-transplant consolidation. The clonotype originates from a male donor with diffuse large B-cell lymphoma. The chain links TRBV19 to TRBJ1-3; D gene unclear. CDR3 sequence reads: CASTDEDAGSGNTIYF. The CDR3 DNA follows: TGTGCCAGTACCGACGAAGACGCTGGGTCTGGAAACACCATATATTTT.